This T cell receptor beta chain was obtained from a study of identical twins. The CDR3 runs to 17 residues. Germline lookup yields CDR1 KGHDR and CDR2 SFDVKD. Trimming shortened V by 4 bases and J by 1 base, and 15 bases separated the two germline ends. TCRdb fed the 5' RACE reads into MiXCR, producing one record per CDR3 protein. The sample carries 700,000 to 950,000 distinct CDR3 sequences, about 12% recorded once. These sequences were also reported in another study, on yellow fever vaccine responses in identical twins.

The chain employs TRBV24-1 and TRBJ2-2; perhaps TRBD2 as D (5 bases). The sequence derives from a woman younger than 30 in good health. Sequenced material: PBMCs. CDR3: CATSDTTDLWNTGELFF. As DNA, the CDR3 is TGTGCCACCAGTGACACAACGGACTTGTGGAACACCGGGGAGCTGTTTTTT.